This T cell receptor (beta chain) was sequenced in a study of early T cells in non-severe SARS-CoV-2 infection. V lost 6 bases, J lost 2 bases, and 7 bases stayed unmatched. Germline-derived CDR1 and CDR2 are LNHDA and SQIVND (reference sequence). The CDR3 consists of 14 residues. Study-wide results and caveats: VDJdb matching skewed toward anti-spike CD8 responses, missing private and CD4 specificities.

Unique molecular identifiers were added to individual cDNA molecules. TCRdb used MiXCR to reprocess the 5' RACE reads, holding one entry per CDR3 protein. The data contain fewer than 30,000 distinct CDR3 sequences, around 5% of them singletons. This clonotype was observed many times. Its antigen is not known. The source is an adult who was a healthcare worker with PCR-confirmed SARS-CoV-2 infection or an uninfected control (not recorded which). The V call is TRBV19, the J call TRBJ2-7; 7 bases fit TRBD1. The sample was whole blood. The CDR3 loop is CASSLGQSTYEQYF. CDR3 nucleotides: TGTGCCAGTAGCTTGGGACAGTCGACCTACGAGCAGTACTTC.